This entry describes one T cell receptor beta chain. The sample belongs to a study of shared clonotypes between healthy human individuals. V shed 5 bases and J shed 6 bases, with 16 bases lying between them. This CDR3 is built from 15 residues. Germline V gives CDR1 SGHTA, CDR2 FQGTGA. Measured with immunoSEQ multiplex PCR; TCRdb has only the in-frame clones, and not every one. Among approximately 1,000,000 clones listed, 70% to 80% were seen once. This TCR was recovered from a man between 18 and 29 years old in good health. Some clones in this sample may be carry-over from other donors' samples. This chain uses TRBV7-3 with TRBJ2-2, with D maybe TRBD2 (6 bases). The sample was memory CD4+ T cells from PBMCs. Subset indicated: CD45RA-negative fraction. The CDR3, as DNA: TGTGCCAGCAGCCAGAACGGAGGGTGGGCCGGGGAGCTGTTTTTT. Translating it yields CASSQNGGWAGELFF.